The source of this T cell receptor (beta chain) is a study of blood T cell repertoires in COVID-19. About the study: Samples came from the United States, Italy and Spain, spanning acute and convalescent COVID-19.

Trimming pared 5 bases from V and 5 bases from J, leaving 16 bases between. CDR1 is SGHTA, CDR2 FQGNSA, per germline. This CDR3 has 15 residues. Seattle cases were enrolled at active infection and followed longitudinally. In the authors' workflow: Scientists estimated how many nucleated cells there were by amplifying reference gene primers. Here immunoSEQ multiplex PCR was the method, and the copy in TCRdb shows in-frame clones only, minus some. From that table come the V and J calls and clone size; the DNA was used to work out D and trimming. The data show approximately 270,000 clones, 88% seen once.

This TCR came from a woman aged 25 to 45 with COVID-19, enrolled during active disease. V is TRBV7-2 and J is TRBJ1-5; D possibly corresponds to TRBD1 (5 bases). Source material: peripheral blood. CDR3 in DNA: TGTGCCAGCAGCCCCCGGGGGACTTGGGATCAGCCCCAGCATTTT. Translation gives CASSPRGTWDQPQHF.